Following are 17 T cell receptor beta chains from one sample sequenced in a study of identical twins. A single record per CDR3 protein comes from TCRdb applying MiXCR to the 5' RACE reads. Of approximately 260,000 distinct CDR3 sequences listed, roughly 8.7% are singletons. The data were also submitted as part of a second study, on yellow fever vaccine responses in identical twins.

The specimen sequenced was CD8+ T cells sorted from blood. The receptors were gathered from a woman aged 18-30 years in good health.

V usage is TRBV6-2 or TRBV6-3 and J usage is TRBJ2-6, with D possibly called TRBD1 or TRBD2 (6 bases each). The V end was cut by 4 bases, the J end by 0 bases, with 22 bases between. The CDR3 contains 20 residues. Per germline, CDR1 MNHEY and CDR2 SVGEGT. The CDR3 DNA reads TGTGCCAGCAGTTCCCCCCGCGCAGGGGACTCACCCTCTGGGGCCAACGTCCTGACTTTC. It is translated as CASSSPRAGDSPSGANVLTF.

CDR3 sequence reads: CASRLSPRRGRNSPTDTQYF. CDR3 coding DNA: TGTGCCAGCCGTCTATCCCCTAGGCGGGGAAGGAACAGCCCCACAGATACGCAGTATTTT. The rearrangement uses TRBV28 and TRBJ2-3; weak D call: TRBD2 (6 bases). CDR3 size: 20 residues. Germline V gene sequence: CDR1 MDHEN, CDR2 SYDVKM. Trimming pared 8 bases from V and 2 bases from J, leaving 32 bases between.

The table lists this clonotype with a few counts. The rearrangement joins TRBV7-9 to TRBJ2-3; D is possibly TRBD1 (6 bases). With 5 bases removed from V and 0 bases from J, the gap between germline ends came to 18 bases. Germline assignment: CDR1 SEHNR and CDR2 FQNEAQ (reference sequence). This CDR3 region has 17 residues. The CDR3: CASSLPRGTASTDTQYF. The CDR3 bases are TGTGCCAGCAGCCTCCCGAGGGGGACCGCTAGCACAGATACGCAGTATTTT.

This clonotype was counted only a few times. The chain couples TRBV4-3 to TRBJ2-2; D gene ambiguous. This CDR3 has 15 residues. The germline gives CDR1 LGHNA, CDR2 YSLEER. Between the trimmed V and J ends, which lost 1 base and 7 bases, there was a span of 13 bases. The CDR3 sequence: CASSQGVWDLGELFF. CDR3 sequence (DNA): TGCGCCAGCAGCCAAGGGGTTTGGGATCTCGGGGAGCTGTTTTTT.

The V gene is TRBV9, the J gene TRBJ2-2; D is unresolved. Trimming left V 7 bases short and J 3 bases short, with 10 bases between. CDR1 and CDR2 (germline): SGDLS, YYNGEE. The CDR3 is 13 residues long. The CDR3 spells CASVEQYTGELFF. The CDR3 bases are TGTGCCAGCGTCGAACAGTACACCGGGGAGCTGTTTTTT.

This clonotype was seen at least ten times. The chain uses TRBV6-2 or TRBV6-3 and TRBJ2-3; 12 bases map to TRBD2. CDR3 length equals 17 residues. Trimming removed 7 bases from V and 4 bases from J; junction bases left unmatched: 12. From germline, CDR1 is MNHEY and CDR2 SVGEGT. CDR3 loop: CASIPATSGSLADTQYF. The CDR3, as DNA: TGTGCCAGCATCCCGGCGACTAGCGGGAGCTTAGCAGATACGCAGTATTTT.

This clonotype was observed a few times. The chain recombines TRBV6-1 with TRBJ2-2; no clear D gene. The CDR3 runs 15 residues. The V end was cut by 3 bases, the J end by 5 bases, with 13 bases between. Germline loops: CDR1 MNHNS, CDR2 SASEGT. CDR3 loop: CASSDRKLWTGELFF. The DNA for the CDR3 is TGTGCCAGCAGTGACAGGAAATTGTGGACCGGGGAGCTGTTTTTT.

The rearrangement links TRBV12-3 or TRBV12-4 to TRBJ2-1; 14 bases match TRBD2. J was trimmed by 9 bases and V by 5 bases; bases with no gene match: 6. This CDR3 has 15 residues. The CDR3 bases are TGTGCCAGCAGTCCGTGGACTAGCGGGAGGTTTGAGCAGTTCTTC. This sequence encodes CASSPWTSGRFEQFF.

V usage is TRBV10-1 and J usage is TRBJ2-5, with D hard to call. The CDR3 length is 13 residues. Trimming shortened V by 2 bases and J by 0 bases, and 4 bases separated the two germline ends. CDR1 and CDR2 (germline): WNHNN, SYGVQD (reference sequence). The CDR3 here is CASSERNQETQYF. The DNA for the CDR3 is TGCGCCAGCAGTGAGAGAAACCAAGAGACCCAGTACTTC.

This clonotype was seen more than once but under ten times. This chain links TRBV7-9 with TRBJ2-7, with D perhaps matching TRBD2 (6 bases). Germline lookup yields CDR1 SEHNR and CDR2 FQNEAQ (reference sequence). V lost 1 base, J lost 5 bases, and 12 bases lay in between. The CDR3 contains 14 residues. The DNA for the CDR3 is TGTGCCAGCAGCTTAGGCGTGGAGGGTAACGAGCAGTACTTC. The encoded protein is CASSLGVEGNEQYF. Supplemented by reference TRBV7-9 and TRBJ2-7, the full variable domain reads DTGVSQNPRHKITKRGQNVTFRCDPISEHNRLYWYRQTLGQGPEFLTYFQNEAQLEKSRLLSDRFSAERPKGSFSTLEIQRTEQGDSAMYLCASSLGVEGNEQYFGPGTRLTVT.

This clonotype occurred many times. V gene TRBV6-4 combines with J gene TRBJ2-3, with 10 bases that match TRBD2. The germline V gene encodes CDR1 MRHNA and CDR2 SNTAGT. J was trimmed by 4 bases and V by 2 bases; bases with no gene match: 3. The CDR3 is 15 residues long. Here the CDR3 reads CASSDLAGAPDTQYF. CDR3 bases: TGTGCCAGCAGTGACCTAGCGGGGGCTCCAGATACGCAGTATTTT.

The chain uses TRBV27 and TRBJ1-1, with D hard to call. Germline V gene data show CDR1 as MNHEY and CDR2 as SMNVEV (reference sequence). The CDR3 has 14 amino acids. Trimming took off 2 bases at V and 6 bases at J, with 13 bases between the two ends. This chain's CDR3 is CASSLGGEVAEAFF. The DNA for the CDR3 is TGTGCCAGCAGTTTAGGTGGGGAAGTGGCTGAAGCTTTCTTT.

CDR3 bases: TGTGCCATCAGTGATTGGGCGGGACAAGAGACCCAGTACTTC. Residues: CAISDWAGQETQYF. J is TRBJ2-5 and V is TRBV10-3; D possibly corresponds to TRBD2 (6 bases). The CDR3 is 14 amino acids. Trimming pared 3 bases from V and 2 bases from J, leaving 10 bases between. CDR1 is ENHRY, CDR2 SYGVKD, per germline.

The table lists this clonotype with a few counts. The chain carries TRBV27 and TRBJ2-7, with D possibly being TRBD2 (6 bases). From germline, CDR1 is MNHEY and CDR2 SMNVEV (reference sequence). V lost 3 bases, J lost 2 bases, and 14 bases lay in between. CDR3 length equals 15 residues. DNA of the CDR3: TGTGCCAGCAGTTTTGAGGGAGGATTGACCTACGAGCAGTACTTC. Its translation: CASSFEGGLTYEQYF.

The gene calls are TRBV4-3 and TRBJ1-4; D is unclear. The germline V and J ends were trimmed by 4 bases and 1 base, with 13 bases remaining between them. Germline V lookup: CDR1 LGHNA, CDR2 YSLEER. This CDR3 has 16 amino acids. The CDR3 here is CASSRLRERTNEKLFF. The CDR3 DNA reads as TGCGCCAGCAGCCGCCTAAGGGAGAGAACTAATGAAAAACTGTTTTTT.

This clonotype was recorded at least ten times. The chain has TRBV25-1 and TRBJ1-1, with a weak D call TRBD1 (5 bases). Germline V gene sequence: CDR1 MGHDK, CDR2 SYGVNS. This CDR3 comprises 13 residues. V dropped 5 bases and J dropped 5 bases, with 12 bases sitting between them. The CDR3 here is CASSQGVGTEAFF. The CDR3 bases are TGTGCCAGCAGTCAAGGGGTGGGGACTGAAGCTTTCTTT.

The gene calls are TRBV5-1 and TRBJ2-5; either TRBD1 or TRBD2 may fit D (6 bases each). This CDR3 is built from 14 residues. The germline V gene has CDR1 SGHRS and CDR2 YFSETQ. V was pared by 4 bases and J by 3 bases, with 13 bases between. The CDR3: CASSLGGPEETQYF. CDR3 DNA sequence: TGCGCCAGCAGCCTAGGGGGGCCAGAAGAGACCCAGTACTTC.